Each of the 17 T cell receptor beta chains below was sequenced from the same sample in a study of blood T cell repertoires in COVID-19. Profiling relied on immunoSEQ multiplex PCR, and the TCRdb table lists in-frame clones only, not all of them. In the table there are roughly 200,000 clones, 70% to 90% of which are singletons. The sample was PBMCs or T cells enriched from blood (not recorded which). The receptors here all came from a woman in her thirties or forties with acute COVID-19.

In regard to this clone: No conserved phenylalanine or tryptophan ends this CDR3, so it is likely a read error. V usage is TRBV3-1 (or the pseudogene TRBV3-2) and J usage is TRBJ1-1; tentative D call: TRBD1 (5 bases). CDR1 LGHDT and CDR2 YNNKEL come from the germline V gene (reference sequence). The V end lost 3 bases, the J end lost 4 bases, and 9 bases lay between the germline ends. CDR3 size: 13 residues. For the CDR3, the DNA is TGTGCCAGCAGCCAGGGGGGGGGCACTGAAGCTTTCCTT. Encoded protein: CASSQGGGTEAFL.

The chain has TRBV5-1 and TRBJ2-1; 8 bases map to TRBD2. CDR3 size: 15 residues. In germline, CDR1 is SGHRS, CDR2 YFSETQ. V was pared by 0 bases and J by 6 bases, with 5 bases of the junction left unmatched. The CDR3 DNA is TGCGCCAGCAGCTTGGAAGCGGGAGTCTCCAATGAGCAGTTCTTC. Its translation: CASSLEAGVSNEQFF.

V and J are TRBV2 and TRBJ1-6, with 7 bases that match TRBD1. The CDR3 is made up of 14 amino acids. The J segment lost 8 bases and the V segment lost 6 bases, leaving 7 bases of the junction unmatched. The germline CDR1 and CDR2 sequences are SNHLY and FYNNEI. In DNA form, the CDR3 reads TGTGCCAGCAGAGGACAGGCGGACTATTCACCCCTCCACTTT. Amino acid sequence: CASRGQADYSPLHF.

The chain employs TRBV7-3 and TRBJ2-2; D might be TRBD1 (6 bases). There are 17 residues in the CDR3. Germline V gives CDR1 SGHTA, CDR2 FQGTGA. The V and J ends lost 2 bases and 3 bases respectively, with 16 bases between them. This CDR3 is CASSLSWRAGDTGELFF. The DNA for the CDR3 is TGTGCCAGCAGCTTATCCTGGCGGGCAGGGGACACCGGGGAGCTGTTTTTT.

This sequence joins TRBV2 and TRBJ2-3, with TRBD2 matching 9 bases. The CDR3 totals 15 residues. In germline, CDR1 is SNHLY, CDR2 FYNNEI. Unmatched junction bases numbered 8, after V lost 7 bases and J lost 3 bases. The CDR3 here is CASTTTGLATDTQYF. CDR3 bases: TGTGCCAGCACCACTACCGGACTAGCGACAGATACGCAGTATTTT.

The CDR3 spells CATHGRGDQETQYF. The CDR3 DNA reads as TGTGCCACCCACGGCCGGGGGGACCAAGAGACCCAGTACTTC. The chain is built from TRBV15 and TRBJ2-5, with 7 bases lining up with TRBD2. Germline V lookup: CDR1 LNHNV, CDR2 YYDKDF (reference sequence). Trimming removed 8 bases from V and 0 bases from J; junction bases left unmatched: 6. The CDR3 is 14 amino acids.

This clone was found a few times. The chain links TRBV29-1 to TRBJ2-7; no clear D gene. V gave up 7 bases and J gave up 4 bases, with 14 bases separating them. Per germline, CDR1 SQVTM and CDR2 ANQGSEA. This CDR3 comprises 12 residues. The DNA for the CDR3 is TGCAGCGCTTCCGACTTAGGATACGAGCAGTACTTC. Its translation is CSASDLGYEQYF.

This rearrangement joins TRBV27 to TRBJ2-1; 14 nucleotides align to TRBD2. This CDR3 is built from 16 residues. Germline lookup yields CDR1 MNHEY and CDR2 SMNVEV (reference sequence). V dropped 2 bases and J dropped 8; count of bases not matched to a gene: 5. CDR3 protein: CASSLRGLAGAYEQFF. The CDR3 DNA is TGTGCCAGCAGTTTAAGGGGACTAGCGGGAGCCTATGAGCAGTTCTTC.

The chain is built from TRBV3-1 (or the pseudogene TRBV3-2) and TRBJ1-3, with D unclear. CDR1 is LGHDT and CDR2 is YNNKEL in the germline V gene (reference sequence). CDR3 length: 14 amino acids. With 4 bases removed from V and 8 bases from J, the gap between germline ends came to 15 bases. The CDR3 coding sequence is TGTGCCAGCAGCCCCGGTCGACTCTGGGACACCATATATTTT. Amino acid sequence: CASSPGRLWDTIYF.

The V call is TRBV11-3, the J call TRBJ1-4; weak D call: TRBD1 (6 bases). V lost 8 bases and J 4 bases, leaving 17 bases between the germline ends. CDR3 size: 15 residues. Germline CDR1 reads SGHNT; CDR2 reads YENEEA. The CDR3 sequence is CASSGTLNRNEKLFF. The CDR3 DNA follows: TGTGCCAGCTCGGGGACACTTAACCGTAATGAAAAACTGTTTTTT.

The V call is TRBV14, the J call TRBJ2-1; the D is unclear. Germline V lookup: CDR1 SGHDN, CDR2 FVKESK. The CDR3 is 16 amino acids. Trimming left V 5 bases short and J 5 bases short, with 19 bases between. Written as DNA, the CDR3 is TGTGCCAGCAGCTTCAGACAAACCAACCAACACAATGAGCAGTTCTTC. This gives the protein CASSFRQTNQHNEQFF.

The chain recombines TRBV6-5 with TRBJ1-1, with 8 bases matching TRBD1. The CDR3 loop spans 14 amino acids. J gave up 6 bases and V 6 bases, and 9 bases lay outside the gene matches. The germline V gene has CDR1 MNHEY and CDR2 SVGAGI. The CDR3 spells CASRPPRGLAEAFF. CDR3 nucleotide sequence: TGTGCCAGCAGACCCCCCAGGGGGCTGGCTGAAGCTTTCTTT.

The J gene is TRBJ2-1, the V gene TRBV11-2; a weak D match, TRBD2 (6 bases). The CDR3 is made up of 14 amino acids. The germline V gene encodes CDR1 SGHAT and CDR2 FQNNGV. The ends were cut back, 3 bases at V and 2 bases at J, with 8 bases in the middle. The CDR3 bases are TGTGCCAGCAGCTTGTGGGAGGCCTACAATGAGCAGTTCTTC. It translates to CASSLWEAYNEQFF.

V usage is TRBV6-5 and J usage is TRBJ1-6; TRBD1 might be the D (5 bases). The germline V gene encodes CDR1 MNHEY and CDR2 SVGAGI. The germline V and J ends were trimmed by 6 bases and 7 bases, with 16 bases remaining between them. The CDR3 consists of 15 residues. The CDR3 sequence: CASRPEGRMNSPLHF. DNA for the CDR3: TGTGCCAGCAGGCCGGAGGGACGCATGAATTCACCCCTCCACTTT.

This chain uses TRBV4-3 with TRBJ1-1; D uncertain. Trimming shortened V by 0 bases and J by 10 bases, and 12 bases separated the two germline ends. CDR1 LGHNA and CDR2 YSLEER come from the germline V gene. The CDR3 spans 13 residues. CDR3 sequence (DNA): TGCGCCAGCAGCCAAGAATTAAAAACGGGAGCTTTCTTT. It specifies CASSQELKTGAFF.

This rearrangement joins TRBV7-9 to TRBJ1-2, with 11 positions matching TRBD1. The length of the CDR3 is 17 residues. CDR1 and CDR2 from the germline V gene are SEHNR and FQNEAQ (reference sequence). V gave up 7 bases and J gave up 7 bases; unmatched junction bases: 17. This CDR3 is CASTLGGTDRGHGGYTF. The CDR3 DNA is TGTGCCAGCACCCTAGGCGGGACGGACAGGGGGCATGGTGGCTACACCTTC.

The CDR3 DNA sequence: TGCGCCAGCACCTTCTCGGCTAACTATGGCTACACCTTC. Its translation: CASTFSANYGYTF. This chain joins TRBV5-1 and TRBJ1-2; no clear D gene. CDR3 length: 13 residues. Germline V lookup: CDR1 SGHRS, CDR2 YFSETQ. V was pared by 6 bases and J by 0 bases, with 9 bases between.